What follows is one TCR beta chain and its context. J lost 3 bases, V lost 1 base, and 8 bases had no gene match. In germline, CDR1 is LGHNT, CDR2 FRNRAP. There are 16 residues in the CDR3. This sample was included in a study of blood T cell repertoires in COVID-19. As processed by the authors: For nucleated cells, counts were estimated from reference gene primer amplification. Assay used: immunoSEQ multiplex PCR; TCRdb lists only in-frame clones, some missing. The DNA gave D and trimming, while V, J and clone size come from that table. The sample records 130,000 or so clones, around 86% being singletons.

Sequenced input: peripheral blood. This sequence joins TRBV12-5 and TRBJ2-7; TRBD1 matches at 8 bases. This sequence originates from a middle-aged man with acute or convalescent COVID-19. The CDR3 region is CASGLALTGEIYEQYF. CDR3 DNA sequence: TGTGCTAGTGGTTTGGCCCTGACAGGGGAAATCTACGAGCAGTACTTC.